What follows describes a single T cell receptor (beta chain). Its specificity is unknown. Researchers amplified the TCR beta CDR3 regions from RNA transcripts. RT-PCR in the first round (using the HTBI primer set) targeted the TCR CDR3. TCRdb re-called the multiplex PCR reads with MiXCR, one entry per CDR3 protein. The sample has more than 300,000 distinct CDR3 sequences, roughly 20% seen once. This sample was taken from a study of T cells in Graves' hyperthyroidism and ophthalmopathy. General study points: Clonotypes that were expanded in thyroid above 0.001 mostly appeared in blood too.

The source material was blood. The receptor was isolated from a man between 18 and 29 years old with Graves' ophthalmopathy.

The CDR3 DNA sequence: TGCGCCAGCAGTAAATATGGAGGGCAGGGAACTAATTCACCCCTCCACTTT. Its translation is CASSKYGGQGTNSPLHF. The V gene is TRBV5-1, the J gene TRBJ1-6, with D maybe TRBD1 (5 bases). The germline gives CDR1 SGHRS, CDR2 YFSETQ. Trimming stripped 5 bases from V and 6 bases from J, with 21 bases between. This CDR3 has 17 amino acids. Looking up the rest from reference TRBV5-1 and TRBJ1-6 gives the full variable domain: KAGVTQTPRYLIKTRGQQVTLSCSPISGHRSVSWYQQTPGQGLQFLFEYFSETQRNKGNFPGRFSGRQFSNSRSEMNVSTLELGDSALYLCASSKYGGQGTNSPLHFGNGTRLTVT.